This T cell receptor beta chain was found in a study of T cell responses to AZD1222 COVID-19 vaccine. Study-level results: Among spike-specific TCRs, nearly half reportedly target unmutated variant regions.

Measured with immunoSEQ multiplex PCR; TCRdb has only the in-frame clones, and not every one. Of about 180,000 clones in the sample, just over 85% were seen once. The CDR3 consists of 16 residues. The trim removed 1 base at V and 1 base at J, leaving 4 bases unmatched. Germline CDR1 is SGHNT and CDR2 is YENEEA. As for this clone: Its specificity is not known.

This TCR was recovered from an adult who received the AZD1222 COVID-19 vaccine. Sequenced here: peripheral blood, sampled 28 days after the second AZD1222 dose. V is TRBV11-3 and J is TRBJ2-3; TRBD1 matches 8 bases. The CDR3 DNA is TGTGCCAGCAGCTTAGGACAGGGGTCGGGCACAGATACGCAGTATTTT. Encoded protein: CASSLGQGSGTDTQYF.